The 9 T cell receptor beta chains given below trace back to one sample, sequenced in a study of T cell responses to AZD1222 COVID-19 vaccine. Measured with immunoSEQ multiplex PCR; TCRdb has only the in-frame clones, and not every one. The repertoire holds about 70,000 clones, with more than 75% as singletons. Here the sequenced sample was peripheral blood, taken 28 days after the second dose of the MenACWY control vaccine. The source of these receptors is an adult who received the MenACWY meningococcal vaccine as a control.

In its sample, this clone was seen once. This chain uses TRBV4-3 with TRBJ1-3; TRBD1 might be the D (5 bases). The CDR3 has 14 amino acids. Trimming removed 6 bases at V and 4 bases at J, with 13 bases between. Germline loops: CDR1 LGHNA, CDR2 YSLEER. CDR3: CASSTGEEGNTIYF. The CDR3 region has the DNA TGCGCCAGCAGTACGGGGGAGGAAGGAAACACCATATATTTT.

This sequence joins TRBV7-2 and TRBJ2-2; TRBD1 matches at 8 bases. Germline values: CDR1 SGHTA, CDR2 FQGNSA. The V segment lost 4 bases and the J segment 6 bases; nucleotides outside the gene matches: 10. The CDR3 is 16 residues long. CDR3: CASSSTPTGVPGELFF. CDR3 DNA sequence: TGTGCCAGCAGCTCGACTCCGACAGGGGTTCCCGGGGAGCTGTTTTTT.

The rearrangement joins TRBV1 to TRBJ2-3; no check of the table's D call, TRBD2, against the DNA was made. TRBV1 corresponds to a pseudogene. The CDR3 loop spans 17 amino acids. The CDR3 region is CTSRHEDDGKGTDTQYF. The CDR3 DNA reads as TGCACCAGCAGACACGAGGACGACGGGAAAGGCACAGATACGCAGTATTTT.

This chain uses TRBV4-2 with TRBJ2-1; 9 bases are shared with TRBD1. The CDR3 spans 15 residues. Germline values: CDR1 LGHNA, CDR2 YNFKEQ. J lost 7 bases, V lost 0 bases, and 4 bases had no gene match. The CDR3 DNA follows: TGTGCCAGCAGCCAAGAGGGACAGGGTGGGAATGAGCAGTTCTTC. Amino acid sequence: CASSQEGQGGNEQFF.

The J gene is TRBJ1-2, the V gene TRBV7-2, with D unclear. Trimming shortened V by 5 bases and J by 8 bases, and 21 bases separated the two germline ends. This CDR3 spans 15 amino acids. Germline CDR1 is SGHTA and CDR2 is FQGNSA. The CDR3 DNA reads TGTGCCAGCAGCACCATGGCCGGCAGGACCGACGGCTACACCTTC. Translating gives CASSTMAGRTDGYTF.

This chain connects TRBV21-1 to TRBJ1-5; whether TRBD1, the table's D call, matches the DNA was not checked. TRBV21-1 corresponds to a pseudogene. This CDR3 is 12 amino acids long. CDR3 coding DNA: TGTGCCAGCAGGACAGGCAATCAGCCCCAGCATTTT. Translating it yields CASRTGNQPQHF.

The chain couples TRBV5-3 to TRBJ1-4; 7 positions agree with TRBD1. TRBV5-3 is an ORF; its function is uncertain. The CDR3 runs to 14 residues. The V and J ends lost 5 bases and 4 bases, in that order; junction bases with no gene match: 5. This chain's CDR3 is CARRMGQRNEKLFF. The CDR3 bases are TGTGCCAGAAGGATGGGACAGCGTAATGAAAAACTGTTTTTT.

This chain joins TRBV10-2 and TRBJ1-1; maybe TRBD1 (5 bases). The CDR3 is 14 amino acids. V was shortened by 4 bases and J by 7 bases, with 16 bases between the two germline ends. Germline V gene data show CDR1 as WSHSY and CDR2 as SAAADI. CDR3 residues: CASSVFQGVNEAFF. CDR3 nucleotide sequence: TGCGCCAGCAGTGTATTTCAGGGAGTAAATGAAGCTTTCTTT.

V is TRBV30 and J is TRBJ2-1; weak D call: TRBD2 (6 bases). Per germline, CDR1 GTSNPN and CDR2 SVGIG (reference sequence). V lost 1 base and J 7 bases, leaving 11 bases between the germline ends. The CDR3 extends over 13 amino acids. CDR3 DNA sequence: TGTGCCTGGAGTGGGGATAGCGGAAATGAGCAGTTCTTC. The encoded protein is CAWSGDSGNEQFF.